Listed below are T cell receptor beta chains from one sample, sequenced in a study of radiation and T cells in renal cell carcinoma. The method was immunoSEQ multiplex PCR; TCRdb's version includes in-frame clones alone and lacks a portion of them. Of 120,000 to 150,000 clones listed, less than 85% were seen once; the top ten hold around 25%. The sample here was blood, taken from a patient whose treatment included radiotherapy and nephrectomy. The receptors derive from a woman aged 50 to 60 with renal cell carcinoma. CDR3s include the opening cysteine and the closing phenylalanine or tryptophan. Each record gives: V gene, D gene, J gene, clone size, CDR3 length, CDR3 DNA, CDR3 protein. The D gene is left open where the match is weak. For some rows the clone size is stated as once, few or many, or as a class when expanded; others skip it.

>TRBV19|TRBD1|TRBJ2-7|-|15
TGTGCCAGTAGACCCGGGACAGGGAGCTCCTACGAGCAGTACTTC
CASRPGTGSSYEQYF
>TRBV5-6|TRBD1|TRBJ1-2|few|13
TGTGCCAGCAGCTTGGGCCAGGGGGAAGGCTACACCTTC
CASSLGQGEGYTF
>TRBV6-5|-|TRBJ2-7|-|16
TGTGCCAGCAGTTACTCGAGGGTGAGGTGGGGCTACGAGCAGTACTTC
CASSYSRVRWGYEQYF
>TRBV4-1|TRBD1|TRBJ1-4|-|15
TGCGCCAGCAGCCAAGGACAGGGACAGAGGGAAAAACTGTTTTTT
CASSQGQGQREKLFF
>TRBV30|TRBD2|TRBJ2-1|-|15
TGTGCCTGGAGTGTACAAACTAGCGGGGGGGCGTCCCTGTTCTTC
CAWSVQTSGGASLFF
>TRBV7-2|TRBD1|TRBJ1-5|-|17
TGTGCCAGCAGCTTAATATTTGGGACAGGGGGGGGACAGCCCCAGCATTTT
CASSLIFGTGGGQPQHF
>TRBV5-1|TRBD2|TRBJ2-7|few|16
TGCGCCAGCGGAACGGGGCTAGCGGGGGGATCCTACGAGCAGTACTTC
CASGTGLAGGSYEQYF
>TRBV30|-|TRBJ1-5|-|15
TGTGCCTGGACCGTAGGCGGTAGGTCCAATCAGCCCCAGCATTTT
CAWTVGGRSNQPQHF
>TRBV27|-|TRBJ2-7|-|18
TGTGCCAGCAGTTTATCGAGAATTGCGGGGCTCCCCTCCTACGAGCAGTACTTC
CASSLSRIAGLPSYEQYF
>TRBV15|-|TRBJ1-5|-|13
TGTGCCACCAGTCGGGGGGGAGACATAGCCCAGCATTTT
CATSRGGDIAQHF
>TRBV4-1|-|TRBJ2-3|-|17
TGCGCCAGCAGCCAAGATCCGGCCTTTTCTAGCACAGATACGCAGTATTTT
CASSQDPAFSSTDTQYF
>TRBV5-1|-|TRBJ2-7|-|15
TGCGCCAGCAGTTCGGACAGCGGGCCTTCCTACGAGCAGTACTTC
CASSSDSGPSYEQYF
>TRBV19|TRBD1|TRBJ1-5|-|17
TGTGCCAGTCAAAAGGGGGCGGACCGAGGGGCCAATCAGCCCCAGCATTTT
CASQKGADRGANQPQHF
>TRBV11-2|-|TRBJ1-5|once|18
TGTGCCAGCAGCCTACGCACGACGACGGTATATAGCAATCAGCCCCAGCATTTT
CASSLRTTTVYSNQPQHF
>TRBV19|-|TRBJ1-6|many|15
TGTGCCAGTAGGCGGACAGAAAACTCCAATTCACCCCTCCACTTT
CASRRTENSNSPLHF
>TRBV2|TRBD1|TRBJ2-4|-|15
TGTGCCAGCAGTGAGACAGGGGGCACCAAAAACATTCAGTACTTC
CASSETGGTKNIQYF
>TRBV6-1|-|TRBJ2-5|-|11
TGTGCCAGCAGGGCCGGAGATTCCCAGTACTTC
CASRAGDSQYF
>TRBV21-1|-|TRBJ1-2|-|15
TGTGCCAGCAGCATAGGACAGGGGGCCCCATATGGCTACACCTTC
CASSIGQGAPYGYTF
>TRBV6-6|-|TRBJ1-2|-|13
TGTGCCAGCAGTGGGCGGACGGACTATGGCTACACCTTC
CASSGRTDYGYTF
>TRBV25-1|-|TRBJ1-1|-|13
TGTGCCAGCAGCAACAGGGATAGCACTGAAGCTTTCTTT
CASSNRDSTEAFF
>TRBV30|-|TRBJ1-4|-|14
TGTGCCTGTGGTCCCGGTAGGGCTAATGAAAAACTGTTTTTT
CACGPGRANEKLFF
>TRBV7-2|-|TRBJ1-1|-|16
TGTGCCAGCACCAAAGTAGGGGGGCGCTGGGACACTGAAGCTTTCTTT
CASTKVGGRWDTEAFF
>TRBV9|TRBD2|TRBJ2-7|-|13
TGTGCCAGCACCCCAGGACTAGCCGGAGAGCAGTACTTC
CASTPGLAGEQYF
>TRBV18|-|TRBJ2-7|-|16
TGTGCCAGCTCACACATTATGCCGAAACGGGACTACGAGCAGTACTTC
CASSHIMPKRDYEQYF
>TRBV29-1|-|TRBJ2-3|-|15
TGCAGCGTTGAAGTCATAGGGCTCGGTACAGATACGCAGTATTTT
CSVEVIGLGTDTQYF
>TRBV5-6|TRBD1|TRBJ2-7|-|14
TGTGCCAGCAGCTCGGGACAGGGTGCCTACGAGCAGTACTTC
CASSSGQGAYEQYF
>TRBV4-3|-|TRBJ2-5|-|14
TGCGCCAGCAGCCAAGTGGGGGGTTGGGAGACCCAGTACTTC
CASSQVGGWETQYF
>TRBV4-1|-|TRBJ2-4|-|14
TGCGCCAGCAGCCAAATAGACCTAAAAAACATTCAGTACTTC
CASSQIDLKNIQYF
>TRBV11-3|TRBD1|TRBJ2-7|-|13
TGTGCCAGCAGCCGTGGACAGGGGCACGAGCAGTACTTC
CASSRGQGHEQYF
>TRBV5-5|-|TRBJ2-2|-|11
TGTGCCAGCAGCCGGTCGGAGGAGCTGTTTTTT
CASSRSEELFF
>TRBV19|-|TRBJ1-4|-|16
TGTGCCAGCCGAGGAACGTCAGCTGCAACTAATGAAAAACTGTTTTTT
CASRGTSAATNEKLFF
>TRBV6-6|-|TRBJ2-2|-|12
TGTGCCAGCAGACTCGGGCCCGGGGAGCTGTTTTTT
CASRLGPGELFF
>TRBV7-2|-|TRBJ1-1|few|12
TGTGCCAGCATCCCTTGGGCCACTGAAGCTTTCTTT
CASIPWATEAFF
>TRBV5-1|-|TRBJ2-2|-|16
TGCGCCAGCAGCCCAAGGGGGGGCGCCGGCACCGGGGAGCTGTTTTTT
CASSPRGGAGTGELFF
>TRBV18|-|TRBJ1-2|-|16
TGTGCCAGCTCACCATATGGACCCACGGCTAACTATGGCTACACCTTC
CASSPYGPTANYGYTF
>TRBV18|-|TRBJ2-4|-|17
TGTGCCAGCTCACCACCTGGGGCGCGGAGGACCAAAAACATTCAGTACTTC
CASSPPGARRTKNIQYF
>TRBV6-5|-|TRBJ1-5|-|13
TGTGCCAGCAGCCCTGGCGGAAATCAGCCCCAGCATTTT
CASSPGGNQPQHF
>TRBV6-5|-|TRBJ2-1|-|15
TGTGCCAGCAGTCCCGGGACTCGGATTTACAATGAGCAGTTCTTC
CASSPGTRIYNEQFF
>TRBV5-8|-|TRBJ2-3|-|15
TGTGCCAGCAGCTTGGAAGCGTTTGACACAGATACGCAGTATTTT
CASSLEAFDTDTQYF
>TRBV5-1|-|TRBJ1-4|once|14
TGCGCCAGCAGCTCCTCATTGGCTGGGGAAAAACTGTTTTTT
CASSSSLAGEKLFF
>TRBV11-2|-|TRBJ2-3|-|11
TGTGCCAGCAGCGCAACAGATACGCAGTATTTT
CASSATDTQYF
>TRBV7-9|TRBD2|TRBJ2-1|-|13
TGTGCCAGCAGCTTAAGCGGGGGGAGTAGTCAGTTCTTC
CASSLSGGSSQFF